This TCR beta chain was identified in a study of radiotherapy plus CTLA-4 blockade in lung cancer. Here immunoSEQ multiplex PCR was the method, and the copy in TCRdb shows in-frame clones only, minus some. Here the sample spans roughly 1,600 clones, about 90% being singletons. A remark on this clone: The antigen remains unidentified.

This CDR3 has 14 residues. CDR1 and CDR2 from the germline V gene are KGHSH and LQKENI. V shed 4 bases, J shed 8 bases, and the junction held 8 bases outside the gene matches. Study-wide findings and caveats: Together with interferon-beta, which increased in serum after radiation, early dynamic changes in blood T cell clones were reportedly the best predictors of response. In blood, tumor-derived TCR clones expanded after radiotherapy plus ipilimumab.

The chain carries TRBV18 and TRBJ2-1; TRBD1 matches at 7 bases. This receptor was taken from a human donor with non-small cell lung cancer who had a complete response to radiotherapy plus ipilimumab. The sample in question was tumor tissue, obtained from a patient treated with radiotherapy plus ipilimumab. The CDR3 loop reads CASSLRDSWYEQFF. CDR3 sequence (DNA): TGTGCCAGCTCACTTCGGGACAGTTGGTATGAGCAGTTCTTC.